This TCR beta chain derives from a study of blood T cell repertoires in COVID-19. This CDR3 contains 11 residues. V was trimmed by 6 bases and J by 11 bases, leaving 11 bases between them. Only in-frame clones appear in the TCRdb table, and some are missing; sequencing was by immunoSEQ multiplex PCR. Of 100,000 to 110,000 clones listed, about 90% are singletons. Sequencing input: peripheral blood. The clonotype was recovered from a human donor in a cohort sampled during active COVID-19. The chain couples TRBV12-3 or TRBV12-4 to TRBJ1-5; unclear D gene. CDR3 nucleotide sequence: TGTGCCAGCAGCGACCCCGGGACCCAGCATTTT. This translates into CASSDPGTQHF.